This TCR beta chain was observed in a study of blood T cell repertoires in COVID-19 (TCRdb year 2020). General notes on the study: Collaborator samples came from the United States, Italy and Spain and covered acute and convalescent phases of COVID-19. The material from the prospective study consisted of cDNA or gDNA derived from T cells, B-cell-depleted T cells, or PBMCs. The repertoires were made available in a free public database intended to serve as a resource for research on the immune response to SARS-CoV-2. A de-identified subject ID, COVID-19 status, age in years and sex were almost always included in the sample metadata. Where HLA class I and class II types were available, the types were taken from metadata supplied by the sample provider, not from assay-based typing. Deeply sampled blood TCRbeta repertoires from subjects exposed to, actively infected with, or recovered from COVID-19 were included in the dataset. Samples came from the ongoing ImmuneRACE study (first 160 participants) plus 1,254 subjects from 6 global collaborators. Results and caveats for the whole study, not just this receptor: How much clinical and demographic metadata was included differed by source and by participant, and the metadata was provided uncurated.

One collaborating source in Seattle enrolled patients during active infection and followed them longitudinally through the course of disease. Whole blood was collected in K2EDTA tubes by collaborating institutions according to the institutions' own protocols. For TCRbeta analysis, collaborators shipped samples in one of three forms: frozen whole blood, isolated PBMCs, or DNA extracted from either of those sample types. TCRbeta CDR3 regions were amplified from genomic DNA using the immunoSEQ Assay, a bias-controlled multiplex PCR. The paper's processing steps were these. Nucleated cell counts per sample were estimated from amplification of reference gene primers within the assay. To quantify the absolute abundance of each unique TCRbeta CDR3 rearrangement, sequence reads were collapsed and filtered. For each sample, productive Simpson clonality was calculated as the square root of Simpson's diversity index across productive rearrangements. TCRdb's version of the immuneACCESS table is confined to in-frame rearrangements and falls short of the full clone set. An unresolved V gene accounts for under half of the shortfall where checked; the remainder is of unknown origin. The V and J calls and the clone size are those of that table, but D and trimming were determined from the DNA. The table for this sample lists a few hundred thousand clones; roughly 90% of them were counted only once. The biggest ten clones account for roughly 10% of the sample.

With respect to this clone: What antigen it recognizes has not been identified. No base-level quality is on record; no much larger clone is a single base apart.

The germline V gene gives CDR1 as MNHNS and CDR2 as SASEGT. The CDR3 runs 14 amino acids, cysteine and phenylalanine included. The CDR3 DNA has 42 bases and is translated from base 1. Trimming takes 0 bases off V and 9 bases off J; junction bases not matched to a gene: 6. The chain employs TRBV6-1 and TRBJ2-7, with 9 central nucleotides matching TRBD2. Specimen: peripheral blood. The TCR comes from a woman in her 30s with COVID-19, enrolled during active disease. Here the CDR3 is given as CASSEAPSGERQYF. The sequenced DNA is TGTGCCAGCAGTGAAGCGCCTAGCGGGGAAAGGCAGTACTTC.